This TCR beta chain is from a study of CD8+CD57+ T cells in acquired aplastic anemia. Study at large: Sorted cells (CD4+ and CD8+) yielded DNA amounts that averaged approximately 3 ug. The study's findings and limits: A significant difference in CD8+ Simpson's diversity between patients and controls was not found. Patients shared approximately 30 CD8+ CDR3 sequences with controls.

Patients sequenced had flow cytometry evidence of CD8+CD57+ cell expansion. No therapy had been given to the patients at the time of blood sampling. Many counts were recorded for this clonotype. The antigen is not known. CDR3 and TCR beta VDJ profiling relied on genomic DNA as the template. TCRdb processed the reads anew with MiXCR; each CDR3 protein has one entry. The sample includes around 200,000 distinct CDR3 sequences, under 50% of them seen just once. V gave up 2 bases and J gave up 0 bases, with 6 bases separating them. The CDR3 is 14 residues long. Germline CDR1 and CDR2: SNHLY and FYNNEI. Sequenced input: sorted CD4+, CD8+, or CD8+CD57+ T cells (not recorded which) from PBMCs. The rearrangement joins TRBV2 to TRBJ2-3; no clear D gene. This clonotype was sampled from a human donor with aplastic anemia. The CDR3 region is CASSELSSTDTQYF. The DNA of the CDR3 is TGTGCCAGCAGTGAACTCTCTAGCACAGATACGCAGTATTTT.